A selection of T cell receptor beta chains follows, all from one sample in a study of T cells in Graves' hyperthyroidism and ophthalmopathy. Via MiXCR, TCRdb re-called the multiplex PCR reads, giving one row per CDR3 protein. In the table there are around 370,000 distinct CDR3 sequences, approximately 17% of which are singletons. The sample was blood. The receptors shown here come from a man aged 18 to 35 with Graves' ophthalmopathy. Both conserved end residues are part of each CDR3. The D gene is left open where the match is weak. Size tells how often a clone was seen (once, few, many) or the class of an expanded clone, and some rows leave it out.

CDR3: CSVGTGQPYEQYF; DNA: TGCAGCGTTGGCACAGGGCAACCCTACGAGCAGTACTTC; V: TRBV29-1; size: many; D: -; J: TRBJ2-7
CDR3: CASSQRTGINQPQHF; DNA: TGTGCCAGCAGTCAACGGACAGGGATAAACCAGCCCCAGCATTTT; V: TRBV28; size: many; D: TRBD1; J: TRBJ1-5
CDR3: CAWSEPDRVAYEQYF; DNA: TGTGCCTGGAGCGAACCGGACAGGGTAGCCTACGAGCAGTACTTC; V: TRBV30; size: -; D: TRBD1; J: TRBJ2-7
CDR3: CSAVLTGENYEQYF; DNA: TGCAGTGCCGTTTTGACAGGGGAGAACTACGAGCAGTACTTC; V: TRBV20-1; size: many; D: TRBD1; J: TRBJ2-7
CDR3: CASRAGGGTEAFF; DNA: TGCGCCAGCCGGGCGGGGGGGGGCACTGAAGCTTTCTTT; V: TRBV5-1; size: -; D: -; J: TRBJ1-1
CDR3: CASSESIAGAFSTDEQYF; DNA: TGCGCCAGCAGTGAGTCGATAGCGGGGGCCTTTTCGACGGACGAGCAGTACTTC; V: TRBV10-1; size: -; D: TRBD2; J: TRBJ2-7
CDR3: CASSPRASTEAFF; DNA: TGTGCCAGCAGCCCCCGGGCCTCCACTGAAGCTTTCTTT; V: TRBV3-1; size: many; D: -; J: TRBJ1-1
CDR3: CASSGGQGFGKLFF; DNA: TGCGCCAGCAGTGGGGGACAGGGGTTTGGAAAACTGTTTTTT; V: TRBV10-2; size: few; D: TRBD1; J: TRBJ1-4
CDR3: CASSSGGIQPQHF; DNA: TGTGCCAGTTCTTCAGGGGGAATTCAGCCCCAGCATTTT; V: TRBV27; size: many; D: TRBD1; J: TRBJ1-5
CDR3: CASSSRDRGLKTQYF; DNA: TGTGCCAGCAGTTCCCGGGACAGGGGGCTGAAGACCCAGTACTTC; V: TRBV12-3/TRBV12-4; size: -; D: TRBD1; J: TRBJ2-5
CDR3: CASSYSTDTQYF; DNA: TGTGCCAGCAGCTATAGCACAGATACGCAGTATTTT; V: TRBV7-2; size: many; D: -; J: TRBJ2-3
CDR3: CASSQVWASYEQYF; DNA: TGTGCCAGCAGCCAAGTCTGGGCCTCCTACGAGCAGTACTTC; V: TRBV4-2; size: few; D: -; J: TRBJ2-7
CDR3: CASSFWDSNEQFF; DNA: TGTGCCAGCAGCTTCTGGGACTCTAATGAGCAGTTCTTC; V: TRBV7-9; size: many; D: -; J: TRBJ2-1
CDR3: CASSPLPVREKETQYF; DNA: TGTGCCAGCAGCCCCCTTCCGGTTCGGGAGAAAGAGACCCAGTACTTC; V: TRBV7-8; size: many; D: -; J: TRBJ2-5
CDR3: CASSLSFRGSLGYTF; DNA: TGTGCCAGCAGTTTATCGTTCAGGGGCTCCCTGGGCTACACCTTC; V: TRBV27; size: many; D: -; J: TRBJ1-2
CDR3: CASSTTSGIGEQYF; DNA: TGTGCCAGCAGTACCACTAGCGGGATAGGGGAGCAGTACTTC; V: TRBV27; size: many; D: TRBD2; J: TRBJ2-7